The present T cell receptor beta chain was sequenced within a study of glioma-infiltrating T cells after dendritic cell vaccination. The immunoSEQ assay amplified TCRB CDR3 from up to roughly 2 ug DNA. Profiling relied on immunoSEQ multiplex PCR, and the TCRdb table lists in-frame clones only, not all of them. The sample has under 100,000 clones; about 90% are singletons. Fresh-frozen tumor tissue and more than two years of survival data were available for all. The junction had 4 bases not matched to a gene; V was cut back by 6 bases and J by 4 bases. The CDR3 runs 13 residues. Germline-derived CDR1 and CDR2 are SGHDT and YYEEEE.

This clonotype was obtained from a human donor with glioblastoma. The starting material was blood, obtained before dendritic cell vaccination. The rearrangement uses TRBV5-6 and TRBJ2-1; 7 nucleotides align to TRBD1. The CDR3: CASTGTDYNEQFF. The CDR3 region has the DNA TGTGCCAGCACCGGGACAGATTACAATGAGCAGTTCTTC.